This T cell receptor beta chain stems from a study of CD8+ T cells in alopecia areata (dated by TCRdb to 2016 to 2019). Study-level background: Treated patients were enrolled in an open-label pilot trial of oral tofacitinib, 5 to 10 mg twice daily, for moderate-to-severe alopecia areata. Patients received tofacitinib for 6 to 18 months and were then followed off drug for 6 months to check for delayed response and recurrence. In treated patients, disease severity was measured using the SALT score, which gives the percentage of scalp surface area affected. High-throughput TCRbeta sequencing was used to examine T cell clonal expansion in alopecia areata in both the C3H/HeJ mouse model and human patients. Human TCRbeta sequencing covered scalp tissue and sorted CD4+ and CD8+ peripheral blood T cells from patchy and totalis/universalis alopecia areata patients and healthy controls. Patients on tofacitinib were biopsied at baseline and after 4 and 24 weeks of treatment, and several of the patients also had a later scalp biopsy. Scalp clonality was compared across normal scalp (n=4), patchy alopecia areata scalp (n=8), and alopecia totalis/universalis scalp (n=8). RNA was extracted with the PAXgene miRNA kit for fixed scalp, the miRNeasy kit for PBMCs, and the RNeasy kit for mouse skin. TCRbeta CDR3 regions were amplified by immunoSEQ multiplex PCR with 35 Vbeta forward and 13 Jbeta reverse primers.

What the work shows at the level of the full study, not this receptor alone: Tofacitinib significantly lowered scalp clonality and the number of expanded CD8+ clones among the top 100 scalp clones. Lesional scalp, especially in alopecia totalis/universalis, showed higher clonality and more expanded CD8+ clones than normal scalp, suggesting antigenic drive. Many expanded lesional clones persisted in scalp and blood during tofacitinib treatment, which may partly explain relapse after stopping treatment. Scalp TCR repertoire analysis is complicated because resident alphabeta T cells in normal human skin are also sequenced, whereas mouse skin is dominated by gammadelta T cells. Because the treated cohort was small and had just a single nonresponder, larger studies are needed to establish links between baseline CD8+ expansion and response. TCR sequences shared between patients were less clear than in mice, possibly partly because of HLA diversity in the patient population.

Taken with the paper, the label for time point translates to: about 25 weeks on oral tofacitinib. What the treatment or condition label conveys for this sample: oral pan-JAK inhibitor, 5-10 mg twice daily. Lesional scalp punch biopsies and peripheral blood were collected from alopecia areata patients. PBMCs were separated by density centrifugation and stained for CD3, CD4 and CD8, after which CD4+ and CD8+ T cells were sorted on a FACSAria. This clone was detected a few times. Its antigen remains undetermined. Base qualities are not at hand, and no much larger clone is one base apart. The library came from the immunoSEQ multiplex PCR assay. To provide template for TCR sequencing, every sample had RNA extracted and reverse transcribed into cDNA. First-strand cDNA was synthesized with SuperScript III using a 2:1 mix of oligo-dT and random hexamers. A synthetic immune receptor repertoire was used to assess amplification bias, and residual bias was removed computationally. The paper's processing steps were these. Raw reads were preprocessed to remove errors, and CDR3 was defined according to IMGT conventions as the region from the conserved cysteine to phenylalanine. To get clonality, Shannon entropy was normalized by log2 of the number of productive unique TCRs and the result was subtracted from 1. Whether scalp clones were CD4 or CD8 was inferred by matching scalp TCRbeta sequences against CD4 and CD8 repertoires sorted from blood. TCRdb's version of the immuneACCESS table is confined to in-frame rearrangements and falls short of the full clone set. An unresolved V gene accounts for under half of the shortfall where checked; the remainder is of unknown origin. That table is the source of V, J and clone size, and D and trimming were worked out from the DNA. The sample records 150,000 to 200,000 clones, over 55% of which are singletons. Just over 1% of the sample belongs to the ten largest clones.

The specimen was CD4+ T cells sorted from blood, collected at week 24, from a patient treated with tofacitinib. This clonotype originated in a human donor with alopecia areata.

The sequenced DNA: TGCAGCGTTGCGGGACAGTCGAACTATGGCTACACCTTC. Protein translation: CSVAGQSNYGYTF. The rearranged chain carries TRBV29-1 and TRBJ1-2; TRBD1 aligns with 7 central bases. In the germline V gene, CDR1 corresponds to SQVTM and CDR2 to ANQGSEA. The CDR3 runs 13 amino acids, cysteine and phenylalanine included. The DNA shown is the 39-base CDR3, in frame from base 1. Trimmed from V: 4 bases; trimmed from J: 2 bases; junction bases lacking a gene match: 4.